The 9 T cell receptor beta chains reported below all come from one sample, sequenced in a study of OX40 agonist ivuxolimab in advanced cancers. Profiled with immunoSEQ multiplex PCR; TCRdb holds only in-frame clones, not every one. The data hold around 94,000 clones, with roughly 89% observed a single time. Specimen: CD4+ or CD8+ T cells sorted from blood, collected in a trial of the OX40 agonist ivuxolimab. All receptors come from an adult with an advanced solid tumor such as melanoma, head and neck, liver or kidney cancer.

This clone was found once. V is TRBV5-1 and J is TRBJ2-7, with D possibly called TRBD1 or TRBD2 (8 bases each). Trimming removed 2 bases from V and 7 bases from J, with 22 bases in between. Germline V CDR1 and CDR2: SGHRS, YFSETQ. This CDR3 comprises 16 residues. The chain's CDR3 is CASSFGGDRRLWEQYF. The CDR3 DNA reads TGCGCCAGCAGCTTCGGGGGGGACAGGCGCCTTTGGGAGCAGTACTTC. The full variable domain, completed using reference TRBV5-1 and TRBJ2-7, is KAGVTQTPRYLIKTRGQQVTLSCSPISGHRSVSWYQQTPGQGLQFLFEYFSETQRNKGNFPGRFSGRQFSNSRSEMNVSTLELGDSALYLCASSFGGDRRLWEQYFGPGTRLTVT.

The chain is built from TRBV27 and TRBJ2-7, with 9 bases lining up with TRBD2. The V segment lost 10 bases and the J segment 6 bases; nucleotides outside the gene matches: 16. Germline CDR1 MNHEY, CDR2 SMNVEV (reference sequence). The CDR3 length is 15 residues. CDR3 nucleotide sequence: TGTGCCACCAAAGAGGCTAGCGGGACGACTGGCGAGCAGTACTTC. This translates into CATKEASGTTGEQYF.

The J gene is TRBJ1-4, the V gene TRBV5-1, with D tentatively TRBD1 (6 bases). V shed 4 bases and J shed 7 bases, with 20 bases lying between them. Germline V gene sequence: CDR1 SGHRS, CDR2 YFSETQ. The CDR3 runs to 16 residues. CDR3: CASSPSGGAGAEKLFF. In nucleotides, the CDR3 is TGCGCCAGCAGCCCGAGTGGTGGCGCAGGGGCTGAAAAACTGTTTTTT.

The sample holds many counts of this clone. The V call is TRBV18, the J call TRBJ2-7, with D tentatively TRBD1 (5 bases). V was shortened by 3 bases and J by 6 bases, with 15 bases between the two germline ends. The CDR3 covers 14 residues. Germline CDR1 KGHSH, CDR2 LQKENI. The CDR3: CASSPWPGRGEQYF. CDR3 coding DNA: TGTGCCAGCTCACCTTGGCCCGGAAGGGGCGAGCAGTACTTC. Using reference TRBV18 and TRBJ2-7 for the parts outside the CDR3, the full variable domain is NAGVMQNPRHLVRRRGQEARLRCSPMKGHSHVYWYRQLPEEGLKFMVYLQKENIIDESGMPKERFSAEFPKEGPSILRIQQVVRGDSAAYFCASSPWPGRGEQYFGPGTRLTVT.

This clone was picked up one time. This chain connects TRBV13 to TRBJ1-1; unclear D gene. The CDR3 extends over 16 amino acids. Germline loops: CDR1 PRHDT, CDR2 FYEKMQ (reference sequence). Trimming cost V 3 bases and J 3 bases, with 17 bases left between them. CDR3 DNA sequence: TGTGCCAGCAGCTTTGGTTTGGTTAGGAGGGACACTGAAGCTTTCTTT. Protein product: CASSFGLVRRDTEAFF. Combining the CDR3 with reference TRBV13 and TRBJ1-1 gives the whole variable domain AAGVIQSPRHLIKEKRETATLKCYPIPRHDTVYWYQQGPGQDPQFLISFYEKMQSDKGSIPDRFSAQQFSDYHSELNMSSLELGDSALYFCASSFGLVRRDTEAFFGQGTRLTVV.

The genes are TRBV4-2 and TRBJ2-5; tentatively, D is TRBD2 (5 bases). Trimming removed 0 bases at V and 8 bases at J, with 16 bases between. This CDR3 comprises 15 residues. Germline CDR1 reads LGHNA; CDR2 reads YNFKEQ. CDR3 amino acids: CASSQEWVAHQTQYF. The CDR3 bases are TGTGCCAGCAGCCAAGAGTGGGTAGCGCACCAAACCCAGTACTTC.

The rearrangement uses TRBV7-8 and TRBJ1-5; D is ambiguous. V shed 3 bases and J shed 7 bases, with 10 bases lying between them. Germline V gene data show CDR1 as SGHVS and CDR2 as FQNEAQ. There are 13 residues in the CDR3. CDR3 coding DNA: TGTGCCAGCAGCTTGGAGCACAGACAGCCCCAGCATTTT. The encoded protein is CASSLEHRQPQHF. Full variable domain (remainder filled in from reference TRBV7-8 and TRBJ1-5): GAGVSQSPRYKVAKRGQDVALRCDPISGHVSLFWYQQALGQGPEFLTYFQNEAQLDKSGLPSDRFFAERPEGSVSTLKIQRTQQEDSAVYLCASSLEHRQPQHFGDGTRLSIL.

The chain links TRBV29-1 to TRBJ2-7; maybe TRBD1 (7 bases). The germline CDR1 and CDR2 sequences are SQVTM and ANQGSEA. The length of the CDR3 is 15 residues. V was trimmed by 0 bases and J by 2 bases, leaving 14 bases between them. The CDR3 DNA sequence: TGCAGCGTTGAAGATCCCCAGGGGGGTCCCTACGAGCAGTACTTC. Translation: CSVEDPQGGPYEQYF.

CDR3 region: CASSRTLGGNYGYTF. The CDR3 coding sequence is TGTGCCAGCAGCCGGACCCTGGGAGGGAACTATGGCTACACCTTC. The J gene is TRBJ1-2, the V gene TRBV28; D is ambiguous. Trimming cost V 6 bases and J 2 bases, with 16 bases left between them. The CDR3 consists of 15 residues. Germline values: CDR1 MDHEN, CDR2 SYDVKM.